This passage covers 27 T cell receptor beta chains from one sample sequenced in a study of blood T cell repertoires in COVID-19. The table came from immunoSEQ multiplex PCR; TCRdb's copy has only in-frame clones and leaves some out. Here the sample spans 50,000 to 65,000 clones, 91% being singletons. Sequences were obtained from peripheral blood. Receptors were obtained from a woman aged 60 to 75 with active or convalescent COVID-19.

This chain uses TRBV28 with TRBJ1-3; D gene uncertain. The V end was cut by 3 bases, the J end by 4 bases, with 4 bases between. This CDR3 contains 12 residues. CDR1 and CDR2 from the germline V gene are MDHEN and SYDVKM. The CDR3 DNA reads as TGTGCCAGCAGTTTCGAGGGAAACACCATATATTTT. Translating it yields CASSFEGNTIYF.

The V and J genes are TRBV4-3 and TRBJ2-7; D remains ambiguous. The germline gives CDR1 LGHNA, CDR2 YSLEER. V dropped 1 base and J dropped 5 bases, with 15 bases sitting between them. The CDR3 is 15 amino acids. Written as DNA, the CDR3 is TGCGCCAGCAGCCAAGTCCGGCTCTCTCGGGACGAGCAGTACTTC. Protein product: CASSQVRLSRDEQYF.

The rearrangement uses TRBV6-5 and TRBJ1-5; D possibly corresponds to TRBD1 (5 bases). The CDR3 is made up of 14 amino acids. V was cut by 2 bases and J by 10 bases, with 15 bases left in between. Per germline, CDR1 MNHEY and CDR2 SVGAGI. Written as DNA, the CDR3 is TGTGCCAGCAGTTACAGGCCTAAAACAGGCCCCCAGCATTTT. It encodes CASSYRPKTGPQHF.

The chain employs TRBV28 and TRBJ1-2; 8 bases match TRBD1. Germline assignment: CDR1 MDHEN and CDR2 SYDVKM. After removal of 3 bases from V and 8 bases from J, the junction contained 8 bases not matched to a gene. There are 14 residues in the CDR3. This CDR3 reads CASSLLSGGGGYTF. CDR3 in DNA: TGTGCCAGCAGTTTGTTGTCAGGGGGCGGAGGCTACACCTTC.

The rearrangement links TRBV30 to TRBJ2-7; the match to TRBD1 covers 7 bases. The CDR3 contains 15 residues. V was clipped by 4 bases and J by 2 bases; unmatched bases: 11. Germline values: CDR1 GTSNPN, CDR2 SVGIG (reference sequence). CDR3 amino acids: CAWKRQGFNTYEQYF. The CDR3, as DNA: TGTGCCTGGAAACGACAGGGTTTCAACACCTACGAGCAGTACTTC.

The chain combines TRBV7-7 with TRBJ1-4, with D uncertain. Germline V gene data show CDR1 as SSHAT and CDR2 as FNYEAQ (reference sequence). The CDR3 totals 13 residues. The V gene lost 8 bases and the J gene lost 2 bases, with 9 bases spanning the gap. The CDR3 region is CASSIWTNEKLFF. The CDR3 DNA reads as TGTGCCAGCTCTATTTGGACTAATGAAAAACTGTTTTTT.

This clone was picked up a small number of times. The chain joins TRBV30 to TRBJ1-2; D perhaps matches TRBD1 (5 bases). V was clipped by 2 bases and J by 8 bases, with 27 bases between them. The length of the CDR3 is 17 residues. Per germline, CDR1 GTSNPN and CDR2 SVGIG (reference sequence). The CDR3 region is CAWSTVGWARVVSGYTF. The CDR3 DNA reads as TGTGCCTGGAGTACAGTAGGTTGGGCCAGGGTGGTGTCCGGCTACACCTTC.

The rearrangement joins TRBV30 to TRBJ1-4; TRBD1 might be the D (5 bases). V was shortened by 5 bases and J by 0 bases, with 10 bases between the two germline ends. CDR1 and CDR2 from the germline V gene are GTSNPN and SVGIG (reference sequence). The CDR3 totals 14 residues. The CDR3 coding sequence is TGTGCCTGGGGAAAGACAGCAACTAATGAAAAACTGTTTTTT. It is translated as CAWGKTATNEKLFF.

The chain joins TRBV9 to TRBJ2-1; D is unclear. Trimming removed 4 bases at V and 5 bases at J, with 10 bases between. CDR1 is SGDLS, CDR2 YYNGEE, per germline. The CDR3 contains 13 residues. The CDR3 loop reads CASSSRIHNEQFF. The CDR3 region has the DNA TGTGCCAGCAGCTCGCGTATCCACAATGAGCAGTTCTTC.

The chain recombines TRBV28 with TRBJ2-3; the match to TRBD2 covers 7 bases. The ends lost 5 bases at V and 2 bases at J; junction bases unmatched: 10. The CDR3 runs 16 residues. Germline V CDR1 and CDR2: MDHEN, SYDVKM. For the CDR3, the DNA is TGTGCCAGCAGTGCCTACCTAGCGGACCTCACAGATACGCAGTATTTT. Translated, it gives CASSAYLADLTDTQYF.

The J gene is TRBJ2-1, the V gene TRBV24-1, with a weak D call TRBD1 (6 bases). The CDR3 has 12 amino acids. V was clipped by 7 bases and J by 5 bases, with 8 bases between them. Per the germline V gene, CDR1 is KGHDR and CDR2 is SFDVKD. CDR3 nucleotide sequence: TGTGCCACCAGCCGGGACAACAATGAGCAGTTCTTC. The encoded protein is CATSRDNNEQFF.

V and J are TRBV28 and TRBJ1-5, with D hard to call. Germline values: CDR1 MDHEN, CDR2 SYDVKM. Trimming shortened V by 6 bases and J by 4 bases, and 10 bases separated the two germline ends. The CDR3 consists of 13 residues. The CDR3 region has the DNA TGTGCCAGCAGGGAGGGAGGGAATCAGCCCCAGCATTTT. The encoded protein is CASREGGNQPQHF.

The V and J genes are TRBV6-1 and TRBJ1-6; perhaps TRBD1 as D (5 bases). CDR3 length: 13 amino acids. Trimming cost V 3 bases and J 9 bases, with 9 bases left between them. Germline V gene sequence: CDR1 MNHNS, CDR2 SASEGT. CDR3 sequence: CASSDRVLSPLHF. The DNA for the CDR3 is TGTGCCAGCAGTGACAGGGTCCTTTCACCCCTCCACTTT.

The chain joins TRBV30 to TRBJ1-3, with a possible D match to TRBD1 (6 bases). The CDR3 has 15 amino acids. The V end was cut by 0 bases, the J end by 0 bases, with 9 bases between. CDR1 is GTSNPN, CDR2 SVGIG, per germline (reference sequence). The chain's CDR3 is CAWSVGGFSGNTIYF. Here the CDR3 DNA reads TGTGCCTGGAGTGTAGGGGGTTTCTCTGGAAACACCATATATTTT. Based on the CDR3 plus reference TRBV30 and TRBJ1-3, the full variable domain is SQTIHQWPATLVQPVGSPLSLECTVEGTSNPNLYWYRQAAGRGLQLLFYSVGIGQISSEVPQNLSASRPQDRQFILSSKKLLLSDSGFYLCAWSVGGFSGNTIYFGEGSWLTVV.

The rearrangement joins TRBV23-1 to TRBJ2-1, with 7 bases aligning to TRBD1. TRBV23-1 is flagged as an ORF with uncertain function. The CDR3 runs to 17 residues. With V trimmed by 0 bases and J by 7 bases, 12 bases remained unmatched. CDR3 sequence: CASSQSSFETGKNEQFF. CDR3 nucleotide sequence: TGCGCCAGCAGTCAATCGTCTTTTGAGACAGGGAAGAATGAGCAGTTCTTC.

The CDR3 loop reads CASSPTLAGGTDTQYF. Written as DNA, the CDR3 is TGCGCCAGCAGCCCAACACTAGCGGGGGGGACAGATACGCAGTATTTT. This chain joins TRBV5-1 and TRBJ2-3; 13 nucleotides line up with TRBD2. Germline CDR1 reads SGHRS; CDR2 reads YFSETQ. V shed 4 bases, J shed 3 bases, and the junction held 5 bases outside the gene matches. The CDR3 consists of 16 residues.

The genes are TRBV6-5 and TRBJ2-1, with D uncertain. This CDR3 contains 11 residues. V was pared by 11 bases and J by 5 bases, with 10 bases between. CDR1 is MNHEY and CDR2 is SVGAGI in the germline V gene. The CDR3 DNA sequence: TGTGCCGAGAAAATTAACAATGAGCAGTTCTTC. Amino acids: CAEKINNEQFF.

This chain uses TRBV7-2 with TRBJ2-3; the D gene is possibly TRBD2 (6 bases). Germline V CDR1 and CDR2: SGHTA, FQGNSA. V was trimmed by 1 base and J by 3 bases, leaving 11 bases between them. The CDR3 has 15 amino acids. The chain's CDR3 is CASSLELAVTDTQYF. For the CDR3, the DNA is TGTGCCAGCAGCTTAGAACTAGCTGTAACAGATACGCAGTATTTT.

The chain couples TRBV5-4 to TRBJ2-3; 9 nucleotides agree with TRBD2. The V gene end was trimmed by 3 bases and the J gene end by 4 bases; junction bases not matched to a gene: 3. This CDR3 is built from 14 residues. Germline lookup yields CDR1 SGHNT and CDR2 YYREEE (reference sequence). The chain's CDR3 is CASSSGTSPDTQYF. The CDR3 DNA reads TGTGCCAGCAGCTCCGGGACTAGCCCAGATACGCAGTATTTT.

The chain links TRBV15 to TRBJ1-2; D is unresolved. The germline V gene has CDR1 LNHNV and CDR2 YYDKDF (reference sequence). This CDR3 has 13 amino acids. Trimming cost V 0 bases and J 4 bases, with 6 bases left between them. The CDR3 DNA follows: TGTGCCACCAGCAGAGAGGCGGGCTATGGCTACACCTTC. Its protein is CATSREAGYGYTF.

V is TRBV5-1 and J is TRBJ1-1, with 7 bases aligning to TRBD1. The CDR3 length is 15 residues. Germline CDR1 reads SGHRS; CDR2 reads YFSETQ. J lost 0 bases, V lost 4 bases, and 6 bases had no gene match. The chain's CDR3 is CASSRDSVMNTEAFF. The CDR3 bases are TGCGCCAGCAGCCGGGACAGTGTGATGAACACTGAAGCTTTCTTT.

This clone was recorded once. The V call is TRBV19, the J call TRBJ1-5; the D is unclear. Looked up from germline, CDR1 is LNHDA and CDR2 is SQIVND (reference sequence). This CDR3 has 13 residues. V shed 5 bases and J shed 5 bases, with 10 bases lying between them. DNA for the CDR3: TGTGCCAGTAGTCGAACGAGGGATCAGCCCCAGCATTTT. The encoded protein is CASSRTRDQPQHF.

The chain joins TRBV28 to TRBJ1-1; D is undetermined. Between the trimmed V and J ends, which lost 6 bases and 2 bases, there was a span of 10 bases. Germline-derived CDR1 and CDR2 are MDHEN and SYDVKM. The CDR3 consists of 13 residues. The CDR3 nucleotides are TGTGCCAGCAGCGGGAATAGCAACACTGAAGCTTTCTTT. It encodes CASSGNSNTEAFF.

This sequence joins TRBV4-3 and TRBJ2-7, with TRBD1 identical over 11 bases. The V segment lost 3 bases and the J segment 4 bases; nucleotides outside the gene matches: 8. The V gene's germline CDR1 is LGHNA and CDR2 YSLEER. This CDR3 comprises 16 residues. The chain's CDR3 is CASSQGTGTGGYEQYF. CDR3 in DNA: TGCGCCAGCAGCCAGGGCACCGGGACAGGGGGATACGAGCAGTACTTC.

This clone was observed a handful of times. V and J are TRBV24-1 and TRBJ1-2, with D unclear. Germline CDR1 KGHDR, CDR2 SFDVKD. Trimming pared 2 bases from V and 6 bases from J, leaving 9 bases between. CDR3 size: 13 residues. The CDR3 DNA reads as TGTGCCACCAGTGATTGGGCAGACAATGGCTACACCTTC. This translates into CATSDWADNGYTF.

This chain connects TRBV7-2 to TRBJ2-7; D not certain. The CDR3 totals 13 residues. CDR1 and CDR2 (germline): SGHTA, FQGNSA. V lost 3 bases to trimming and J lost 0 bases, with 6 bases between them. The CDR3 region is CASSLGYSYEQYF. DNA for the CDR3: TGTGCCAGCAGCTTGGGCTACTCCTACGAGCAGTACTTC.

The rearrangement uses TRBV12-5 and TRBJ2-3, with 11 positions matching TRBD2. The germline gives CDR1 LGHNT, CDR2 FRNRAP. The CDR3 totals 15 residues. J gave up 1 base and V 6 bases, and 3 bases lay outside the gene matches. The CDR3 DNA follows: TGTGCTAGTGGGCCGGGACTAGCGGGCACAGATACGCAGTATTTT. This codes for CASGPGLAGTDTQYF.